The 15 T cell receptor beta chains below all came from one sample that was sequenced in a study of neurological immune-mediated disorders. TCRdb itself ran the 5' RACE reads through MiXCR, one entry per CDR3 protein. Of roughly 50,000 distinct CDR3 sequences listed, approximately 12% are singletons. Sequencing was carried out using PBMCs. The receptor set was obtained from a woman aged 60-70 years with HTLV-1-associated myelopathy (HAM/TSP).

This clonotype was seen ten or more times. The chain joins TRBV28 to TRBJ2-7; D unresolved. This CDR3 is built from 15 residues. V was pared by 3 bases and J by 0 bases, with 12 bases between. Germline V gives CDR1 MDHEN, CDR2 SYDVKM. CDR3 sequence (DNA): TGTGCCAGCAGTTTGTCCGGCAAGACCTCCTACGAGCAGTACTTC. Its protein is CASSLSGKTSYEQYF.

This clonotype was recorded at least ten times. This chain connects TRBV20-1 to TRBJ2-3, with 10 bases lining up with TRBD2. Per germline, CDR1 DFQATT and CDR2 SNEGSKA (reference sequence). This CDR3 has 14 amino acids. V was pared by 0 bases and J by 6 bases, with 3 bases of the junction left unmatched. CDR3 region: CSARDPSGSDTQYF. The CDR3 DNA is TGCAGTGCTAGAGATCCTAGCGGGAGCGATACGCAGTATTTT.

This clonotype occurred many times. The J gene is TRBJ2-6, the V gene TRBV10-2; D gene ambiguous. The germline V gene encodes CDR1 WSHSY and CDR2 SAAADI. The ends were cut back, 4 bases at V and 0 bases at J, with 7 bases in the middle. The CDR3 is made up of 15 amino acids. For the CDR3, the DNA is TGCGCCAGCAGTGTTAGAGACTCTGGGGCCAACGTCCTGACTTTC. Encoded protein: CASSVRDSGANVLTF.

This clonotype was counted only a few times. The rearrangement joins TRBV7-2 to TRBJ2-1, with 9 nucleotides matching TRBD2. V lost 1 base, J lost 8 bases, and 12 bases stayed unmatched. This CDR3 contains 17 residues. CDR1 SGHTA and CDR2 FQGNSA come from the germline V gene. CDR3 sequence: CASSLVVPREGGDEQFF. CDR3 in DNA: TGTGCCAGCAGCTTAGTGGTACCGCGGGAGGGTGGGGATGAGCAGTTCTTC.

With respect to this clonotype: A single base separates this from a much larger clone, so it may be a read error. The rearrangement links TRBV12-3 or TRBV12-4 to TRBJ2-5, with D possibly being TRBD2 (5 bases). CDR3 length: 11 residues. The CDR3 protein is CVSSSGKTQYF. Here the CDR3 DNA reads TGTGTCAGCAGTTCCGGGAAGACCCAGTACTTC.

This clonotype appeared many times. CDR3: CASSRFARNSGNTIYF. CDR3 coding DNA: TGTGCCAGCTCACGATTCGCGCGGAACTCTGGAAACACCATATATTTT. The chain has TRBV18 and TRBJ1-3; no reliable D call. Germline V lookup: CDR1 KGHSH, CDR2 LQKENI. Trimming cost V 4 bases and J 0 bases, with 13 bases left between them. CDR3 size: 16 residues.

In this sample, this clonotype turned up many times. The V gene is TRBV10-3, the J gene TRBJ2-5, with 7 bases aligning to TRBD1. The germline gives CDR1 ENHRY, CDR2 SYGVKD. This CDR3 is built from 14 residues. V shed 3 bases and J 1 base; nucleotides not matched to a gene: 2. In nucleotides, the CDR3 is TGTGCCATCAGTGAATGGGACAGCCAAGAGACCCAGTACTTC. It yields the protein CAISEWDSQETQYF.

This clonotype was seen ten or more times. The V gene is TRBV29-1, the J gene TRBJ1-1; D is undetermined. Germline CDR1 and CDR2: SQVTM and ANQGSEA. The CDR3 totals 11 residues. Trimming shortened V by 8 bases and J by 5 bases, and 12 bases separated the two germline ends. The chain's CDR3 is CSSGGGTEAFF. For the CDR3, the DNA is TGCAGCTCGGGAGGAGGAACTGAAGCTTTCTTT.

The chain couples TRBV12-3 or TRBV12-4 to TRBJ1-1; D is unclear. Between the trimmed V and J ends, which lost 6 bases and 5 bases, there was a span of 13 bases. This CDR3 region has 13 residues. CDR3 in amino acids: CASRLTWFTEAFF. CDR3 DNA sequence: TGTGCCAGCAGGTTGACGTGGTTTACTGAAGCTTTCTTT.

This clonotype was counted many times. The J gene is TRBJ2-7, the V gene TRBV20-1; D not resolved. This CDR3 spans 14 amino acids. CDR1 and CDR2 (germline): DFQATT, SNEGSKA (reference sequence). V lost 3 bases, J lost 1 base, and 13 bases lay in between. The CDR3 spells CSASLTLKSYEQYF. CDR3 nucleotides: TGCAGTGCTAGCCTCACCCTGAAGTCCTACGAGCAGTACTTC.

The chain has TRBV7-3 and TRBJ1-2, with D possibly being TRBD1 (6 bases). The CDR3 has 12 residues. Per the germline V gene, CDR1 is SGHTA and CDR2 is FQGTGA. The CDR3 is CDSQTGSAGYTF. The CDR3 DNA is TGTGACAGTCAAACAGGGAGTGCTGGCTACACCTTC.

This clonotype was observed many times. The gene calls are TRBV5-1 and TRBJ2-2; the match to TRBD2 covers 7 bases. Germline trimming cut 3 bases from V and 0 bases from J; bases unmatched to any gene: 5. The CDR3 loop spans 16 amino acids. The germline V gene has CDR1 SGHRS and CDR2 YFSETQ. CDR3 nucleotides: TGCGCCAGCAGCTATGACGGGAGGCCGAACACCGGGGAGCTGTTTTTT. It encodes CASSYDGRPNTGELFF.

This clonotype has ten or more counts. The rearrangement joins TRBV12-3 or TRBV12-4 to TRBJ2-1; D tentatively reads TRBD1 or TRBD2 (5 bases each). The CDR3 is made up of 15 amino acids. V lost 1 base and J lost 9, with 16 bases in between. The CDR3 nucleotides read TGTGCCAGCAGTTTAGTTGTGTCCCGGGACGGTGAGCAGTTCTTC. The encoded protein is CASSLVVSRDGEQFF.

This clonotype was counted many times. CDR3 DNA: TGTGCCAGCAGTCCGGCTAGCGGGAGAAGCTCCTACAATGAGCAGTTCTTC. Amino acids: CASSPASGRSSYNEQFF. The chain joins TRBV7-8 to TRBJ2-1, with 10 bases matching TRBD2. The CDR3 sequence is 17 residues long. The germline gives CDR1 SGHVS, CDR2 FQNEAQ. V lost 6 bases and J lost 0; bases outside the gene matches: 8. Looking up the rest from reference TRBV7-8 and TRBJ2-1 gives the full variable domain: GAGVSQSPRYKVAKRGQDVALRCDPISGHVSLFWYQQALGQGPEFLTYFQNEAQLDKSGLPSDRFFAERPEGSVSTLKIQRTQQEDSAVYLCASSPASGRSSYNEQFFGPGTRLTVL.

The chain joins TRBV19 to TRBJ2-7, with 8 bases identical to TRBD1. After removal of 6 bases from V and 3 bases from J, the junction contained 10 bases not matched to a gene. Germline CDR1 and CDR2: LNHDA and SQIVND (reference sequence). This CDR3 is built from 15 residues. Here the CDR3 reads CASRTDRDGIYEQYF. CDR3 in DNA: TGTGCCAGTAGGACGGACAGGGACGGGATCTACGAGCAGTACTTC.